The entry that follows covers one T cell receptor beta chain sequence. There is no known antigen for this receptor. Base qualities were left out, and no much larger clone turns up one base away. The data are from a study of cytotoxic CD8 clonotypes in ibrutinib-treated CLL listed by TCRdb under 2021. Study-wide context: The cohort had 11 relapsed/refractory and roughly 15 treatment-naive patients; approximately 18 were IGHV unmutated. Responses were partial in 25 or so patients and complete in 2; after median 68 months follow-up, around 15 stayed in remission and about 12 progressed. Response samples were taken after a median of approximately a year on treatment, ranging from roughly 6 to 36 months. On average, each sample yielded roughly 260,000 productive templates and about 100,000 productive rearrangements. Longitudinal samples were available for about 30% of the 86 trial participants. Cryopreserved peripheral blood mononuclear cells were obtained before treatment, at response, and at either sustained remission or disease progression. Patients were still on ibrutinib when every remission and progressive disease sample was collected.

Sample time point, as interpreted from the label and publication: about 11 months on ibrutinib. Roughly 2 micrograms of genomic DNA were extracted from cryopreserved PBMCs for TCR beta library preparation. High-throughput TCR beta sequencing was performed on longitudinal blood samples from CLL patients receiving ibrutinib monotherapy. The patients took part in an open-label, single-center phase 2 trial of ibrutinib monotherapy. The study at large found these results: Baseline clonality was found to be higher than that of age-matched healthy donors and was strongly correlated with circulating CD8+ T-cell counts. Sampling times were not matched between sustained-remission and progressing patients, and lymph node repertoires were not studied. Public clonotypes were rare and either contracted or stayed stable during treatment, and the rise in clonality at ibrutinib response reflected the expansion of private clonotypes. Clonality rose at ibrutinib response, remained stable during sustained remission, and dropped back toward baseline at progression.

A MiSeq instrument was used for deep resolution sequencing, which targeted depths ranging from 1 in 1 million up to 1 in 200,000 T cells, with coverage averaging 10x for each clonotype. TCR beta libraries were generated with the immunoSEQ hsTCRB Kit. As for how the authors treated the data: Data were analyzed with ImmunoSEQ Data Assistant and ImmunoSEQ Analyzer, with V, D and J genes assigned per IMGT definitions. Clonality was computed as one minus normalized Shannon entropy of productive rearrangement frequencies, ranging from 0 to 1. Public clonotype analysis was restricted to overrepresented clonotypes comprising at least 0.05% of each patient's repertoire. More than ten age-matched healthy donor repertoires from immuneACCESS were used as controls for clonality. TCRdb limited this immuneACCESS table to in-frame rearrangements with V and J called. A share of clones is missing; checked studies link under half to unresolved V genes, and the rest is unexplained. V and J calls and clone size come straight from that table; D and trimming were deduced from the DNA. The sample table shows 200,000 or so clones, and nearly 80% are seen once. About an eighth of the sample lies in the top ten.

Here the sequenced sample was PBMCs, taken after 12 months of ibrutinib treatment. The sequence came from a human donor with chronic lymphocytic leukemia.

The nucleotide sequence reads as follows: TGTGCCAGCAGCCAGTCGCCGGGGAAGCCTCGAGAGCAGTACTTC. It specifies CASSQSPGKPREQYF. The chain links TRBV11-2 with TRBJ2-7; a tentative D call is TRBD2 (5 bases match). The germline V gene provides CDR1 SGHAT and CDR2 FQNNGV. From cysteine to phenylalanine, the CDR3 is 15 amino acids long. Of the read, only the CDR3 DNA is kept; its 45 bases are in frame from base 1. Trimming costs V 5 bases and J 7 bases, and their ends lie 21 bases apart.